This is a list of T cell receptor beta chains from one sample in a study of graft-versus-host responses after intestinal transplantation. Profiling relied on immunoSEQ multiplex PCR, and the TCRdb table lists in-frame clones only, not all of them. The table has about 43,000 clones, about 95% seen once. The sequencing here drew on PBMCs, taken 330 to 350 days after intestinal transplant. These receptors were taken from a human patient who received an intestinal transplant, so some T cells may come from the graft donor. Each CDR3 is given with its conserved first and last residue. Each record gives: J gene, clone size, V gene, D gene, CDR3 DNA, CDR3 protein. The D gene is left open where the match is weak. Part of the rows lack a size; the others show once, few, many or a class for expanded clones.

TRBJ1-1 | . | TRBV18 | . | TGTGCCAGCTCACCACGGGAGGGGAGTCCTTTCTTT | CASSPREGSPFF
TRBJ2-7 | . | TRBV11-2 | . | TGTGCCAGCAGCTACGGACATCCCTACGAGCAGTACTTC | CASSYGHPYEQYF
TRBJ1-3 | . | TRBV7-3 | . | TGTGCCAGCAGCCCTCATCCCCCAGGCCAGGGCTCTGGAAACACCATATATTTT | CASSPHPPGQGSGNTIYF
TRBJ1-5 | . | TRBV5-6 | . | TGTGCCAGCAGCTTAGGAGGGAATGATGGGCAGCCCCAGCATTTT | CASSLGGNDGQPQHF
TRBJ2-1 | . | TRBV5-4 | . | TGTGCCAGCAGCTTGGATTTGGGGGCCGACAATGAGCAGTTCTTC | CASSLDLGADNEQFF
TRBJ2-2 | . | TRBV7-7 | TRBD1 | TGTGCCAGCAGCTTAGGCAGGGGGTGGAACACCGGGGAGCTGTTTTTT | CASSLGRGWNTGELFF
TRBJ2-3 | . | TRBV7-9 | TRBD1 | TGTGCCAGCAGCCCAAAGGGTCAGGGGGACACAGATACGCAGTATTTT | CASSPKGQGDTDTQYF
TRBJ2-7 | . | TRBV5-5 | . | TGTGCCAGCAGCTTTTTCCCCAAAACTAGTTTCGACGAGCAGTACTTC | CASSFFPKTSFDEQYF
TRBJ2-6 | once | TRBV27 | . | TGTGCCAGCAGTTTAGCGGCCTCTGGGGCCAACGTCCTGACTTTC | CASSLAASGANVLTF
TRBJ1-6 | . | TRBV7-6 | . | TGTGCCAGCAGCTTAACCCTAAATTCACCCCTCCACTTT | CASSLTLNSPLHF
TRBJ1-5 | . | TRBV7-9 | TRBD1 | TGTGCCAGCAGCTTAGGGGTCGGGCAGGGGGGCAATCAGCCCCAGCATTTT | CASSLGVGQGGNQPQHF
TRBJ2-7 | . | TRBV27 | . | TGTGCCAGCAGTTTATCGCCAGGGAGCTCCTACGAGCAGTACTTC | CASSLSPGSSYEQYF
TRBJ2-7 | . | TRBV5-5 | . | TGTGCCAGCAGCTCGGACAGCAACGAGCAGTACTTC | CASSSDSNEQYF
TRBJ2-7 | once | TRBV2 | . | TGTGCCAGCAGTGAGAACGAGCAGTACTTC | CASSENEQYF
TRBJ1-1 | . | TRBV9 | . | TGTGCCAGCAGCGTAGCAGGGGAAGTAACTGAAGCTTTCTTT | CASSVAGEVTEAFF
TRBJ1-3 | . | TRBV4-2 | TRBD1 | TGTGCCAGCAGCCAAGAGAAAACCGGGACAGTAGGAAACACCATATATTTT | CASSQEKTGTVGNTIYF
TRBJ1-1 | . | TRBV28 | TRBD1 | TGTGCCAGCAGTCAAGAGACAGGGAGTTTCACTGAAGCTTTCTTT | CASSQETGSFTEAFF
TRBJ2-5 | . | TRBV6-1 | . | TGTGCCAGCAGTGAAGAGGGAGGAGGGTACCAAGAGACCCAGTACTTC | CASSEEGGGYQETQYF
TRBJ1-1 | . | TRBV5-6 | . | TGTGCCAGCAGCTTCGGGGGGACCACTGAAGCTTTCTTT | CASSFGGTTEAFF
TRBJ1-3 | . | TRBV6-5 | . | TGTGCCAGCAGAGGCGGGCCATTTGGAAACACCATATATTTT | CASRGGPFGNTIYF
TRBJ2-6 | . | TRBV7-9 | . | TGTGCCAGCAGCCTCGGGCGCTCTGGGGCCAACGTCCTGACTTTC | CASSLGRSGANVLTF
TRBJ1-4 | . | TRBV4-1 | . | TGCGCCAGCAGGTCTGAGGGGGGGGAGCCTAATGAAAAACTGTTTTTT | CASRSEGGEPNEKLFF
TRBJ2-2 | . | TRBV13 | TRBD1 | TGTGCCAGCAGCGACAGGGTGACCGGGGAGCTGTTTTTT | CASSDRVTGELFF
TRBJ2-1 | . | TRBV10-1 | . | TGCGCCAGCAGAACTGGACACCCTGCACCCTTCTACAATGAGCAGTTCTTC | CASRTGHPAPFYNEQFF